The 26 T cell receptor beta chains reported below all come from one sample, sequenced in a study of control samples from healthy donors and cancer patients. Only in-frame clones appear in the TCRdb table, and some are missing; sequencing was by immunoSEQ multiplex PCR. The table shows approximately 86,000 clones, with around nine tenths occurring only once. Material for sequencing was blood. Receptor source: a man aged 25 to 40 in good health.

This chain uses TRBV6-5 with TRBJ1-2, with TRBD1 matching over 9 bases. This CDR3 has 13 amino acids. CDR1 MNHEY and CDR2 SVGAGI come from the germline V gene. The trim removed 6 bases at V and 7 bases at J, leaving 6 bases unmatched. CDR3 loop: CASRKTGGSGYTF. For the CDR3, the DNA is TGTGCCAGCAGGAAGACAGGGGGTAGTGGCTACACCTTC.

The chain employs TRBV30 and TRBJ1-5; 8 bases line up with TRBD1. CDR3 size: 14 residues. Trimming took 2 bases from V and 6 from J; bases not matched to a gene: 6. Per the germline V gene, CDR1 is GTSNPN and CDR2 is SVGIG (reference sequence). CDR3 nucleotides: TGTGCCTGGAGTTACAGGACAGGGAGTCAGCCCCAGCATTTT. This sequence encodes CAWSYRTGSQPQHF.

This clone was counted only a few times. V is TRBV7-9 and J is TRBJ1-2; D ambiguous. The germline V gene encodes CDR1 SEHNR and CDR2 FQNEAQ (reference sequence). This CDR3 is built from 15 residues. V was pared by 3 bases and J by 4 bases, with 15 bases between. CDR3 nucleotide sequence: TGTGCCAGCAGCTTGTCCGGGAGGGTTAGCTATGGCTACACCTTC. This codes for CASSLSGRVSYGYTF.

Only a few counts were recorded for this clone. The CDR3 coding sequence is TGTGCCAGCAGCATCTACGAGCAGTACTTC. Amino acids: CASSIYEQYF. This chain joins TRBV6-5 and TRBJ2-7; D not certain. Germline V gene lookup returns CDR1 MNHEY and CDR2 SVGAGI. Deletions cut 6 bases from V and 3 bases from J, with 3 bases between. This CDR3 contains 10 residues.

The chain uses TRBV6-5 and TRBJ1-3; D gene unclear. The CDR3 loop spans 13 amino acids. Deletions cut 5 bases from V and 6 bases from J, with 11 bases between. CDR1 is MNHEY, CDR2 SVGAGI, per germline. The CDR3 is CASSRGYKNTIYF. The CDR3 bases are TGTGCCAGCAGTCGCGGGTACAAAAACACCATATATTTT.

The count of this clone is one. This rearrangement joins TRBV28 to TRBJ2-7; D could derive from TRBD1 or TRBD2 (5 bases each). Germline V gives CDR1 MDHEN, CDR2 SYDVKM. This CDR3 contains 13 residues. Trimming took 5 bases from V and 5 from J, leaving 13 bases between them. CDR3 DNA: TGTGCCAGCAGTCCCCCAGGGAGCCACGAGCAGTACTTC. It yields the protein CASSPPGSHEQYF.

This clone was recorded once. The CDR3 nucleotides are TGTGCCAGCGCGGACGGGATCTATGGCTACACCTTC. This translates into CASADGIYGYTF. The genes are TRBV6-5 and TRBJ1-2; D gene ambiguous. This CDR3 comprises 12 residues. V lost 8 bases and J lost 4, with 11 bases in between. Germline lookup yields CDR1 MNHEY and CDR2 SVGAGI.

The chain combines TRBV28 with TRBJ1-2; 8 bases are shared with TRBD1. Germline V gene sequence: CDR1 MDHEN, CDR2 SYDVKM. V gave up 6 bases and J gave up 3 bases; unmatched junction bases: 9. CDR3 length equals 15 residues. The CDR3 loop is CASSQGADIHYGYTF. The CDR3 bases are TGTGCCAGCAGCCAGGGGGCGGATATACACTATGGCTACACCTTC.

V is TRBV7-8 and J is TRBJ2-1, with TRBD2 matching 11 bases. CDR3 length: 19 amino acids. Looked up from germline, CDR1 is SGHVS and CDR2 is FQNEAQ. V shed 5 bases and J 3 bases; nucleotides not matched to a gene: 15. CDR3 protein: CASSPSPLAGVLSYNEQFF. In DNA form, the CDR3 reads TGTGCCAGCAGCCCAAGCCCACTAGCGGGGGTTTTAAGCTACAATGAGCAGTTCTTC.

CDR3 coding DNA: TGTGCCAGTAGAAGTCATAGCGGGGGGGCAGAAGATACGCAGTATTTT. This translates into CASRSHSGGAEDTQYF. The J gene is TRBJ2-3, the V gene TRBV19; 11 bases align to TRBD2. The CDR3 length is 16 residues. Germline lookup yields CDR1 LNHDA and CDR2 SQIVND (reference sequence). V lost 6 bases to trimming and J lost 5 bases; unmatched junction nucleotides: 10.

The chain employs TRBV12-3 or TRBV12-4 and TRBJ1-1, with 7 bases fitting TRBD1. CDR3 length: 11 amino acids. Losses at the gene ends were 5 bases for V and 11 bases for J; bases not matched to a gene: 5. CDR3 loop: CASSRDRAAFF. Written as DNA, the CDR3 is TGTGCCAGCAGTCGGGACAGAGCTGCTTTCTTT.

The rearrangement links TRBV11-1 to TRBJ1-1; no definite D call. Germline V gives CDR1 SGHAT, CDR2 FQDESV (reference sequence). Trimming took off 5 bases at V and 2 bases at J, with 9 bases between the two ends. The CDR3 covers 13 residues. The CDR3 DNA reads TGTGCCAGCAGCGGCCAGGTTAACACTGAAGCTTTCTTT. It specifies CASSGQVNTEAFF.

The chain is built from TRBV29-1 and TRBJ2-1; D call uncertain. The V gene lost 3 bases and the J gene lost 6 bases, with 12 bases spanning the gap. This CDR3 region has 13 residues. The germline CDR1 and CDR2 sequences are SQVTM and ANQGSEA. The CDR3, as DNA: TGCAGCGTTGAGTTCCGGACGCCCAATGAGCAGTTCTTC. It encodes CSVEFRTPNEQFF.

The chain employs TRBV24-1 and TRBJ1-5, with 7 positions matching TRBD1. CDR3 size: 15 residues. V gave up 2 bases and J gave up 5 bases; unmatched junction bases: 5. Germline V gene data show CDR1 as KGHDR and CDR2 as SFDVKD. CDR3 region: CATSDSRTGYQPQHF. For the CDR3, the DNA is TGTGCCACCAGTGATTCGAGGACAGGCTATCAGCCCCAGCATTTT.

This chain uses TRBV12-5 with TRBJ2-1; possibly TRBD2 for D (6 bases). Germline lookup yields CDR1 LGHNT and CDR2 FRNRAP. CDR3 size: 15 residues. V lost 3 bases, J lost 0 bases, and 9 bases lay in between. Here the CDR3 reads CASGLDGGSYNEQFF. CDR3 DNA: TGTGCTAGTGGTTTAGACGGGGGCTCCTACAATGAGCAGTTCTTC.

The CDR3 DNA follows: TGTGCCAGCAGCTTAGACGGGAGCTCTGGAAACACCATATATTTT. It yields the protein CASSLDGSSGNTIYF. The genes are TRBV7-8 and TRBJ1-3, with D unresolved. Deletions cut 1 base from V and 0 bases from J, with 7 bases between. CDR1 is SGHVS, CDR2 FQNEAQ, per germline. CDR3 length equals 15 residues.

V and J are TRBV19 and TRBJ2-1, with 8 bases matching TRBD1. Germline lookup yields CDR1 LNHDA and CDR2 SQIVND (reference sequence). V lost 4 bases, J lost 2 bases, and 7 bases stayed unmatched. This CDR3 comprises 16 residues. The CDR3 bases are TGTGCCAGTAGTACAGGACAGGGAGGCACCTACAATGAGCAGTTCTTC. This codes for CASSTGQGGTYNEQFF.

J is TRBJ2-7 and V is TRBV6-5; 11 bases align to TRBD1. The J segment lost 2 bases and the V segment lost 6 bases, leaving 3 bases of the junction unmatched. The CDR3 covers 14 residues. Germline V CDR1 and CDR2: MNHEY, SVGAGI. In nucleotides, the CDR3 is TGTGCCAGCAGGGGACAGGGGGGAACCTACGAGCAGTACGTC. Protein product: CASRGQGGTYEQYV.

The gene calls are TRBV9 and TRBJ1-2; no definite D call. V was cut by 0 bases and J by 4 bases, with 4 bases left in between. This CDR3 spans 12 amino acids. Germline loops: CDR1 SGDLS, CDR2 YYNGEE. CDR3: CASSVGSYGYTF. CDR3 nucleotide sequence: TGTGCCAGCAGCGTAGGGTCCTATGGCTACACCTTC.

This clone was seen more than once but under ten times. This chain joins TRBV9 and TRBJ1-2; D is perhaps TRBD1 (6 bases). Deletions cut 0 bases from V and 7 bases from J, with 16 bases between. Germline V CDR1 and CDR2: SGDLS, YYNGEE. The CDR3 spans 15 residues. The CDR3 sequence is CASSVARQGIGGYTF. CDR3 sequence (DNA): TGTGCCAGCAGCGTAGCTCGCCAGGGGATAGGTGGCTACACCTTC.

This rearrangement joins TRBV2 to TRBJ2-5, with D maybe TRBD2 (5 bases). V was shortened by 6 bases and J by 4 bases, with 21 bases between the two germline ends. Germline CDR1 and CDR2: SNHLY and FYNNEI. The CDR3 is 16 amino acids. In DNA form, the CDR3 reads TGTGCCAGCAGCCGTCTAGCTCGGGGATCAGGAGAGACCCAGTACTTC. This codes for CASSRLARGSGETQYF.

This clone has only one observation. The chain combines TRBV28 with TRBJ1-5, with TRBD1 as a possible D gene (6 bases). Germline CDR1 MDHEN, CDR2 SYDVKM. V dropped 6 bases and J dropped 2 bases, with 14 bases sitting between them. The CDR3 consists of 15 residues. The CDR3 region has the DNA TGTGCCAGCAGCCGCCCCCAGGGGCGCAATCAGCCCCAGCATTTT. Protein sequence: CASSRPQGRNQPQHF.

The rearrangement links TRBV19 to TRBJ2-7; 8 nucleotides match TRBD1. Unmatched junction bases numbered 5, after V lost 4 bases and J lost 0 bases. This CDR3 region has 15 residues. Germline V gene sequence: CDR1 LNHDA, CDR2 SQIVND (reference sequence). In nucleotides, the CDR3 is TGTGCCAGTAGTACCACTGACAGGGGCTCCTACGAGCAGTACTTC. Protein: CASSTTDRGSYEQYF.

The chain combines TRBV4-1 with TRBJ2-7, with 7 bases aligning to TRBD1. The CDR3 is made up of 15 amino acids. Germline loops: CDR1 MGHRA, CDR2 YSYEKL. The V gene end was trimmed by 0 bases and the J gene end by 5 bases; junction bases not matched to a gene: 7. The CDR3 protein is CASSQETQGRDEQYF. The CDR3 DNA sequence: TGCGCCAGCAGCCAAGAGACACAGGGGCGCGACGAGCAGTACTTC.

By share, this clone counts as medium-sized. This sequence joins TRBV6-5 and TRBJ1-1, with D uncertain. The CDR3 consists of 13 residues. CDR1 is MNHEY, CDR2 SVGAGI, per germline. V lost 6 bases, J lost 2 bases, and 10 bases lay in between. The CDR3 bases are TGTGCCAGCAGCCCCGACTCTAACACTGAAGCTTTCTTT. Amino acids: CASSPDSNTEAFF.

The chain uses TRBV6-6 and TRBJ1-2; no firm D call. Germline CDR1 and CDR2: MNHNY and SVGAGI (reference sequence). The CDR3 contains 14 residues. V was shortened by 2 bases and J by 0 bases, with 7 bases between the two germline ends. The chain's CDR3 is CASSYRGANYGYTF. The CDR3 DNA reads as TGTGCCAGCAGTTACCGGGGAGCTAACTATGGCTACACCTTC.